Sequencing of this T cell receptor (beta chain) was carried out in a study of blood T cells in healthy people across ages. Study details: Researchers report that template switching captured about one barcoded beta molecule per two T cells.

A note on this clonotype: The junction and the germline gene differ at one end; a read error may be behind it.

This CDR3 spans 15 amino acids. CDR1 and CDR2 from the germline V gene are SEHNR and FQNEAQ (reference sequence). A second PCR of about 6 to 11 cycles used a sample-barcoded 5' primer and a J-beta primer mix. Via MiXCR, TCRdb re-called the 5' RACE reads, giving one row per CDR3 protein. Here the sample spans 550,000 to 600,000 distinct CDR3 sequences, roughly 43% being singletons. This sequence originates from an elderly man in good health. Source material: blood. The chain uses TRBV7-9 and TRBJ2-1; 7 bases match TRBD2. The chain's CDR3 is CTSLPRRGGVNEQFF. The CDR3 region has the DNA TGTACCAGCCTCCCGAGGCGCGGGGGAGTTAATGAGCAGTTCTTC.